This passage covers 30 T cell receptor beta chains from one sample sequenced in a study of OX40 agonist ivuxolimab in advanced cancers. Generated by immunoSEQ multiplex PCR, the TCRdb table keeps only in-frame clones and is missing some. The table lists about 50,000 clones, around nine tenths of them singletons, with approximately 6% in the top ten. The sequencing used CD4+ or CD8+ T cells sorted from blood, collected in a trial of the OX40 agonist ivuxolimab. The origin of the receptors is an adult with an advanced solid tumor such as melanoma, head and neck, liver or kidney cancer.

The chain has TRBV25-1 and TRBJ2-7; D is ambiguous. The CDR3 consists of 13 residues. Per germline, CDR1 MGHDK and CDR2 SYGVNS. The V end was cut by 5 bases, the J end by 2 bases, with 10 bases between. The CDR3, as DNA: TGTGCCAGCAGTCCGCGAGATACCTACGAGCAGTACGTC. Its protein is CASSPRDTYEQYV.

The J gene is TRBJ2-1, the V gene TRBV9, with D possibly matching TRBD2 (6 bases). In germline, CDR1 is SGDLS, CDR2 YYNGEE. V lost 5 bases to trimming and J lost 6 bases, with 15 bases between them. The CDR3 is made up of 14 amino acids. This chain's CDR3 is CASRSGTGANEQFF. CDR3 bases: TGTGCCAGCAGATCCGGGACTGGGGCCAATGAGCAGTTCTTC.

The chain combines TRBV5-1 with TRBJ2-3; the D is unclear. The V and J ends lost 0 bases and 4 bases respectively, with 12 bases between them. Germline CDR1 and CDR2: SGHRS and YFSETQ. This CDR3 has 15 residues. The CDR3, as DNA: TGCGCCAGCAGCTTGGTAGGATCCCCCCCAGATACGCAGTATTTT. Residues: CASSLVGSPPDTQYF.

In nucleotides, the CDR3 is TGTGCCAGCAGTTTCCAACAGGACTACGAGCAGTACGTC. This codes for CASSFQQDYEQYV. The chain employs TRBV27 and TRBJ2-7, with D possibly TRBD1 on 5 matching bases. Trimming took off 3 bases at V and 3 bases at J, with 9 bases between the two ends. The CDR3 contains 13 residues. Per germline, CDR1 MNHEY and CDR2 SMNVEV (reference sequence).

J is TRBJ1-5 and V is TRBV29-1, with 8 bases lining up with TRBD1. This CDR3 contains 17 residues. After removal of 3 bases from V and 1 base from J, the junction contained 11 bases not matched to a gene. The V gene's germline CDR1 is SQVTM and CDR2 ANQGSEA. CDR3 region: CSVDGQGRAISNQPQHF. The CDR3 nucleotides read TGCAGCGTTGACGGACAGGGAAGGGCTATAAGCAATCAGCCCCAGCATTTT.

The chain recombines TRBV5-5 with TRBJ2-7, with D perhaps matching TRBD1 or TRBD2 (5 bases each). The V gene lost 6 bases and the J gene lost 8 bases, with 18 bases spanning the gap. The CDR3 runs to 13 residues. Per the germline V gene, CDR1 is SGHKS and CDR2 is YYEKEE (reference sequence). The chain's CDR3 is CASTLRVTGKQYV. The CDR3 DNA reads as TGTGCCAGCACCCTCAGGGTGACGGGGAAGCAGTACGTC.

With regard to this clone: A single base separates this from a much larger clone, so it may be a read error. The chain uses TRBV30 and TRBJ2-5; the match to TRBD2 covers 7 bases. The J call is in doubt because the DNA end fits TRBJ2-7 better. The CDR3 has 13 amino acids. From germline, CDR1 is GTSNPN and CDR2 SVGIG (reference sequence). Written as DNA, the CDR3 is TGTGCCTGGAGTGTTGACGGCGGGGGCGAGCAGTACTTC. Translation: CAWSVDGGGEQYF.

This sequence joins TRBV7-6 and TRBJ2-2, with a possible D match to TRBD1 (5 bases). The ends were cut back, 5 bases at V and 2 bases at J, with 9 bases in the middle. This CDR3 spans 14 amino acids. Per germline, CDR1 SGHVS and CDR2 FNYEAQ. The CDR3 protein is CASSKGVNTGELFF. The CDR3 bases are TGTGCCAGCAGCAAAGGGGTCAACACCGGGGAGCTGTTTTTT.

This rearrangement joins TRBV5-6 to TRBJ2-7, with D uncertain. V lost 2 bases and J 6 bases, leaving 12 bases between the germline ends. Germline lookup yields CDR1 SGHDT and CDR2 YYEEEE. The CDR3 consists of 13 residues. This chain's CDR3 is CASSFKVPIEQYF. The CDR3, as DNA: TGTGCCAGCAGCTTTAAGGTCCCGATCGAGCAGTACTTC.

The chain has TRBV19 and TRBJ2-1; D gene ambiguous. V shed 5 bases and J shed 1 base, with 9 bases lying between them. The CDR3 has 14 amino acids. The germline CDR1 and CDR2 sequences are LNHDA and SQIVND (reference sequence). CDR3 amino acids: CASSPGHSYNEQFF. The CDR3 nucleotides are TGTGCCAGTAGTCCGGGCCATTCCTACAATGAGCAGTTCTTC.

The chain recombines TRBV9 with TRBJ1-6; D unresolved. The germline gives CDR1 SGDLS, CDR2 YYNGEE. V lost 3 bases and J 7 bases, leaving 8 bases between the germline ends. The CDR3 runs 13 residues. CDR3 nucleotides: TGTGCCAGCAGCGGTTGGGAGAATTCACCCCTCCACTTT. Its protein is CASSGWENSPLHF.

This chain connects TRBV29-1 to TRBJ2-1; 11 bases map to TRBD2. The germline V gene encodes CDR1 SQVTM and CDR2 ANQGSEA. The CDR3 has 20 residues. After removal of 0 bases from V and 0 bases from J, the junction contained 13 bases not matched to a gene. Here the CDR3 reads CSVEDLWASGRTRSYNEQFF. For the CDR3, the DNA is TGCAGCGTTGAAGACCTCTGGGCTAGCGGGAGGACCCGCTCCTACAATGAGCAGTTCTTC.

The V gene is TRBV7-9, the J gene TRBJ2-1, with D unclear. V shed 1 base and J shed 8 bases, with 6 bases lying between them. Germline-derived CDR1 and CDR2 are SEHNR and FQNEAQ (reference sequence). The length of the CDR3 is 12 residues. The CDR3 bases are TGTGCCAGCAGCTTAGGTGGGGATGAGCAGTTCTTC. This gives the protein CASSLGGDEQFF.

V is TRBV5-1 and J is TRBJ1-1; no definite D call. CDR1 is SGHRS, CDR2 YFSETQ, per germline. CDR3 size: 14 residues. Between the trimmed V and J ends, which lost 2 bases and 1 base, there was a span of 9 bases. This CDR3 is CASSFENSNTEAFF. Here the CDR3 DNA reads TGCGCCAGCAGCTTCGAGAATTCGAACACTGAAGCTTTCTTT.

The V gene is TRBV19, the J gene TRBJ2-3; the D gene could be TRBD1 or TRBD2 (5 bases each). Germline values: CDR1 LNHDA, CDR2 SQIVND (reference sequence). This CDR3 comprises 18 residues. Deletions cut 2 bases from V and 4 bases from J, with 22 bases between. CDR3 protein: CASSIKSPGTPGADTQYF. The CDR3 bases are TGTGCCAGTAGTATAAAGTCCCCCGGGACCCCCGGCGCAGATACGCAGTATTTT.

CDR3 in amino acids: CASSKTVNLDNEQFF. Here the CDR3 DNA reads TGTGCCAGCAGTAAGACAGTAAATCTGGACAATGAGCAGTTCTTC. The chain is built from TRBV28 and TRBJ2-1, with D possibly TRBD1 on 5 matching bases. Germline V CDR1 and CDR2: MDHEN, SYDVKM. This CDR3 has 15 amino acids. V shed 5 bases and J shed 5 bases, with 16 bases lying between them.

The gene calls are TRBV7-9 and TRBJ2-7; 7 positions match TRBD1. Trimming cost V 3 bases and J 2 bases; bases outside gene matches: 10. The CDR3 consists of 16 residues. CDR1 SEHNR and CDR2 FQNEAQ come from the germline V gene (reference sequence). The CDR3 DNA reads as TGTGCCAGCAGCTTGATCCCCCTAGGGGGCCCCTACGAGCAGTACGTC. It specifies CASSLIPLGGPYEQYV.

This clone ranks as medium-sized (0.01 to 0.1%). In nucleotides, the CDR3 is TGTGCCAGCAGGCTTCGGGGGGCCGGGGAGCTGTTTTTT. The encoded protein is CASRLRGAGELFF. The rearrangement joins TRBV28 to TRBJ2-2; TRBD2 matches 7 bases. V shed 6 bases and J 6 bases; nucleotides not matched to a gene: 4. CDR1 is MDHEN and CDR2 is SYDVKM in the germline V gene. CDR3 length: 13 residues.

The chain employs TRBV30 and TRBJ1-3, with 7 positions matching TRBD1. The CDR3 consists of 11 residues. The germline gives CDR1 GTSNPN, CDR2 SVGIG (reference sequence). The J segment lost 9 bases and the V segment lost 5 bases, leaving 4 bases of the junction unmatched. This chain's CDR3 is CAWDRETTIYF. The DNA of the CDR3 is TGTGCCTGGGACAGGGAAACCACCATATATTTT.

The J gene is TRBJ1-1, the V gene TRBV5-4; maybe TRBD1 (5 bases). The CDR3 runs 14 residues. The V end lost 3 bases, the J end lost 0 bases, and 9 bases lay between the germline ends. In germline, CDR1 is SGHNT, CDR2 YYREEE (reference sequence). The CDR3 coding sequence is TGTGCCAGCAGCTGGAGGGGTGTGAACACTGAAGCTTTCTTT. It translates to CASSWRGVNTEAFF.

The V gene is TRBV21-1, the J gene TRBJ2-5; the listed D gene, TRBD2, was not tested against the DNA. TRBV21-1 is designated a pseudogene. The length of the CDR3 is 15 residues. CDR3 coding DNA: TGTGCCAGCAGCAAAACGGGGGTCCAAATTGAGACCCAGTACTTC. It is translated as CASSKTGVQIETQYF.

The gene calls are TRBV5-6 and TRBJ2-3; unclear D gene. V was cut by 3 bases and J by 8 bases, with 7 bases left in between. The germline V gene encodes CDR1 SGHDT and CDR2 YYEEEE. The CDR3 runs 11 residues. The CDR3 reads CASSSSGTQYF. CDR3 coding DNA: TGTGCCAGCAGCTCGTCAGGTACGCAGTATTTT.

The chain joins TRBV16 to TRBJ2-7, with 9 bases fitting TRBD1. The CDR3 sequence is 15 residues long. V dropped 0 bases and J dropped 3; count of bases not matched to a gene: 3. CDR1 and CDR2 (germline): KGHSY, FQNENV. This chain's CDR3 is CASSQSPTGGYEQYF. The CDR3 region has the DNA TGTGCCAGCAGCCAATCCCCGACAGGGGGCTACGAGCAGTACTTC.

The chain couples TRBV19 to TRBJ2-1; possible D gene TRBD2, 5 bases. The CDR3 runs to 13 residues. V gave up 8 bases and J gave up 6 bases, with 14 bases separating them. CDR1 and CDR2 (germline): LNHDA, SQIVND (reference sequence). The CDR3 is CASAEFSVNEQFF. CDR3 nucleotides: TGTGCCAGTGCTGAATTTAGCGTCAATGAGCAGTTCTTC.

This clone has a handful of counts. J is TRBJ2-1 and V is TRBV6-5, with D perhaps TRBD1 (5 bases). Germline CDR1 MNHEY, CDR2 SVGAGI. The CDR3 totals 13 residues. With 6 bases removed from V and 10 bases from J, the gap between germline ends came to 16 bases. CDR3: CASSPLGAKEQFF. In DNA, the CDR3 is TGTGCCAGCAGCCCTTTAGGGGCAAAAGAGCAGTTCTTC.

This chain connects TRBV10-1 to TRBJ2-1, with TRBD2 matching 8 bases. This CDR3 contains 14 residues. In germline, CDR1 is WNHNN, CDR2 SYGVQD (reference sequence). V gave up 5 bases and J gave up 10 bases; unmatched junction bases: 10. This CDR3 reads CASSYKREKREQFF. CDR3 bases: TGCGCCAGCAGTTACAAGCGGGAGAAGAGGGAGCAGTTCTTC.

J is TRBJ2-1 and V is TRBV10-1; 10 positions match TRBD2. V lost 2 bases and J lost 8; bases outside the gene matches: 9. The CDR3 contains 16 residues. CDR1 is WNHNN and CDR2 is SYGVQD in the germline V gene (reference sequence). As DNA, the CDR3 is TGCGCCAGCAGTGAGAAACTAGCGGGGAATTTCCATGAGCAGTTCTTC. Residues: CASSEKLAGNFHEQFF.

V and J are TRBV6-6 and TRBJ1-2, with 9 bases matching TRBD1. From germline, CDR1 is MNHNY and CDR2 SVGAGI (reference sequence). This CDR3 contains 14 residues. V lost 2 bases, J lost 6 bases, and 4 bases stayed unmatched. This chain's CDR3 is CASSYETGGNGYTF. As DNA, the CDR3 is TGTGCCAGCAGTTACGAGACAGGGGGTAATGGCTACACCTTC.

This clone appeared once. The chain combines TRBV4-3 with TRBJ2-5; 8 bases line up with TRBD2. The germline V gene has CDR1 LGHNA and CDR2 YSLEER. V shed 0 bases and J 3 bases; nucleotides not matched to a gene: 6. This CDR3 contains 16 residues. The CDR3 loop is CASSQDPRAGEETQYF. For the CDR3, the DNA is TGCGCCAGCAGCCAAGATCCAAGAGCGGGGGAAGAGACCCAGTACTTC.

The V call is TRBV10-3, the J call TRBJ1-1; D is unresolved. This CDR3 has 15 residues. V dropped 3 bases and J dropped 4 bases, with 15 bases sitting between them. In germline, CDR1 is ENHRY, CDR2 SYGVKD. CDR3 in amino acids: CAISDGIPSSTEAFF. In nucleotides, the CDR3 is TGTGCCATCAGTGACGGGATACCCTCGAGCACTGAAGCTTTCTTT.